This T cell receptor beta chain was sequenced during a study of control samples from healthy donors and cancer patients. Assay used: immunoSEQ multiplex PCR; TCRdb lists only in-frame clones, some missing. This sample carries 65,000 to 85,000 clones, around 90% of them seen once, and the ten largest clones take about 9.9%. Deletions cut 3 bases from V and 6 bases from J, with 9 bases between. The CDR3 totals 12 residues. Germline values: CDR1 SGDLS, CDR2 YYNGEE. The sequence derives from a woman aged 45 to 65 with colorectal cancer. The rearrangement links TRBV9 to TRBJ1-2, with a weak D call TRBD1 (6 bases). Sample: PBMCs. The CDR3: CASSAQGNGYTF. The CDR3 bases are TGTGCCAGCAGCGCACAGGGTAATGGCTACACCTTC.